This TCR beta chain was found in a study of T cell repertoires in cytomegalovirus infection. Study in general: CMV infection and matching HLA type were both indicated by public TCR beta signatures.

Per germline, CDR1 SGHTA and CDR2 FQGNSA. The CDR3 covers 13 residues. Comments on this clonotype: Its antigen is not known. One end of the junction is discordant with germline, which a read error may explain.

TCRdb independently ran MiXCR on the reads; one entry per CDR3 protein. The sample lists 250,000 to 300,000 distinct CDR3 sequences, approximately 22% occurring once. The specimen was cultured PBMCs, collected from culture after CMV antigen stimulation. This receptor was obtained from a human donor in good health (CMV status not recorded). Some clones in this sample may be carry-over from other donors' samples. The J gene is TRBJ2-5, the V gene TRBV7-2; 10 bases fit TRBD2. Here the CDR3 DNA reads TGTGCCAGCAGCCAGCGGGAGGGAGAGACCCAGTGCTTC. It is translated as CASSQREGETQCF.